Here is one T cell receptor beta chain with its context. Sequencing used immunoSEQ v3. Sequencing depth was approximately 2 million read pairs for survey level, roughly 4.5-6 million for deep. This table comes from immunoSEQ multiplex PCR, and its TCRdb copy is limited to in-frame clones, with some not included. The top ten clones hold roughly 6% of a sample with about 50,000 clones, less than 85% of them seen once. Time point specified: pre-treatment sample, taken before nivolumab and TIL therapy. Pleural nodules or supraclavicular lymph nodes made up most of the excised metastases sampled. The CDR3 consists of 15 residues. Germline assignment: CDR1 SGHRS and CDR2 YFSETQ. V dropped 4 bases and J dropped 7 bases, with 15 bases sitting between them. This entry is derived from a study of TIL therapy for anti-PD-1-resistant metastatic lung cancer.

This sequence originates from a person aged 25 to 85 with non-small cell lung cancer. The V gene is TRBV5-1, the J gene TRBJ1-6; a possible D gene is TRBD1 (5 bases). Sequences were derived from tumor tissue, sampled at baseline. In DNA, the CDR3 is TGCGCCAGCAGCGGCGGGACTTCGGAAAATTCACCCCTCCACTTT. It encodes CASSGGTSENSPLHF.